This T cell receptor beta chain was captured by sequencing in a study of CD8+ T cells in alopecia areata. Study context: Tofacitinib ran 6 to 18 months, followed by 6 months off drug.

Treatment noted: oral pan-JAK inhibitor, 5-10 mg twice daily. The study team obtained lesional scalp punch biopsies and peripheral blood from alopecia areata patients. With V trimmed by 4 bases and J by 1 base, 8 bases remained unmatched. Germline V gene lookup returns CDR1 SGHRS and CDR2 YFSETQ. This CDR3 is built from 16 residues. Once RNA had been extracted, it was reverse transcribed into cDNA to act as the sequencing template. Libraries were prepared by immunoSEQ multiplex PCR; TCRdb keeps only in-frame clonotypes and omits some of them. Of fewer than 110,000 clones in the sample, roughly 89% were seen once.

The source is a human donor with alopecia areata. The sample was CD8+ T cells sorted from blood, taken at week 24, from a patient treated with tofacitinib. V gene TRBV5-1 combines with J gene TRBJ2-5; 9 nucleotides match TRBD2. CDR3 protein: CASSGTAGGFQETQYF. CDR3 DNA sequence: TGCGCCAGCAGCGGCACGGCGGGGGGGTTCCAAGAGACCCAGTACTTC.